One and the same sample provided the 10 T cell receptor beta chains below, sequenced in a study of T cells after somatic rescue of genetic block. Clones were sequenced by immunoSEQ multiplex PCR, and TCRdb holds only the in-frame ones, with some missing. The sample contains roughly 120,000 clones, around nine tenths of which appear only once. The material sequenced was peripheral blood mononuclear cells (PBMCs). The receptor source for this set is a woman younger than 35.

This clone was counted between two and nine times. The chain links TRBV5-4 to TRBJ1-2; TRBD1 matches 7 bases. The V gene's germline CDR1 is SGHNT and CDR2 YYREEE (reference sequence). The CDR3 covers 14 residues. J gave up 3 bases and V 2 bases, and 4 bases lay outside the gene matches. The CDR3 sequence: CASSLQGSDYGYTF. The CDR3 bases are TGTGCCAGCAGCTTACAGGGGTCCGACTATGGCTACACCTTC. Based on the CDR3 plus reference TRBV5-4 and TRBJ1-2, the full variable domain is ETGVTQSPTHLIKTRGQQVTLRCSSQSGHNTVSWYQQALGQGPQFIFQYYREEENGRGNFPPRFSGLQFPNYSSELNVNALELDDSALYLCASSLQGSDYGYTFGSGTRLTVV.

The chain recombines TRBV7-7 with TRBJ2-7; D might be TRBD2 (6 bases). Trimming took off 1 base at V and 10 bases at J, with 14 bases between the two ends. The CDR3 runs 13 residues. Germline V CDR1 and CDR2: SSHAT, FNYEAQ (reference sequence). CDR3 sequence: CASSLVPGEEQYF. The CDR3, as DNA: TGTGCCAGCAGCTTAGTTCCGGGGGAGGAACAGTACTTC.

CDR3 amino acids: CASSPQGLDSPLHF. The DNA for the CDR3 is TGTGCCAGCAGCCCGCAGGGTCTCGATTCACCCCTCCACTTT. The gene calls are TRBV9 and TRBJ1-6; D possibly corresponds to TRBD1 (5 bases). The ends were cut back, 4 bases at V and 8 bases at J, with 13 bases in the middle. This CDR3 is built from 14 residues. Germline V gene data show CDR1 as SGDLS and CDR2 as YYNGEE.

The chain joins TRBV6-5 to TRBJ1-6, with D perhaps matching TRBD1 (5 bases). The V end lost 2 bases, the J end lost 8 bases, and 13 bases lay between the germline ends. This CDR3 has 15 residues. Germline V gene data show CDR1 as MNHEY and CDR2 as SVGAGI. DNA for the CDR3: TGTGCCAGCAGTTACGGGGGTTTGGGTCATTCACCCCTCCACTTT. It encodes CASSYGGLGHSPLHF.

The chain combines TRBV5-4 with TRBJ2-7; 7 bases are a match to TRBD1. The germline V gene has CDR1 SGHNT and CDR2 YYREEE (reference sequence). The CDR3 is made up of 14 amino acids. Germline trimming cut 2 bases from V and 3 bases from J; bases unmatched to any gene: 5. Here the CDR3 DNA reads TGTGCCAGCAGCTTCATGGGACAGCACTACGAGCAGTACTTC. Translating it yields CASSFMGQHYEQYF.

The rearrangement joins TRBV27 to TRBJ2-6; the D call may be TRBD1 or TRBD2 (5 bases each). This CDR3 region has 19 residues. CDR1 MNHEY and CDR2 SMNVEV come from the germline V gene (reference sequence). V gave up 2 bases and J gave up 0 bases, with 17 bases separating them. The CDR3 sequence is CASSLRGAVLTSGANVLTF. For the CDR3, the DNA is TGTGCCAGCAGTTTAAGGGGAGCAGTCCTTACCTCTGGGGCCAACGTCCTGACTTTC.

CDR3 DNA: TGTGCCAGCAGCTTAAGGCAAGGGGCAATTAACGAGCAGTACTTC. Translating it yields CASSLRQGAINEQYF. The V call is TRBV11-1, the J call TRBJ2-7; D is possibly TRBD1 (5 bases). Per germline, CDR1 SGHAT and CDR2 FQDESV (reference sequence). The CDR3 length is 15 residues. Trimming stripped 2 bases from V and 5 bases from J, with 16 bases between. Full variable domain (remainder filled in from reference TRBV11-1 and TRBJ2-7): EAEVAQSPRYKITEKSQAVAFWCDPISGHATLYWYRQILGQGPELLVQFQDESVVDDSQLPKDRFSAERLKGVDSTLKIQPAELGDSAMYLCASSLRQGAINEQYFGPGTRLTVT.

The chain uses TRBV15 and TRBJ2-7, with 7 bases fitting TRBD1. Per the germline V gene, CDR1 is LNHNV and CDR2 is YYDKDF (reference sequence). The CDR3 has 15 residues. V lost 0 bases to trimming and J lost 5 bases; unmatched junction nucleotides: 7. CDR3 residues: CATSRDPDRTDEQYF. CDR3 bases: TGTGCCACCAGCAGAGATCCGGACAGGACCGACGAGCAGTACTTC. The variable domain in full, with the rest retrieved from reference TRBV15 and TRBJ2-7, is DAMVIQNPRYQVTQFGKPVTLSCSQTLNHNVMYWYQQKSSQAPKLLFHYYDKDFNNEADTPDNFQSRRPNTSFCFLDIRSPGLGDTAMYLCATSRDPDRTDEQYFGPGTRLTVT.

The DNA for the CDR3 is TGCGCCAGCAGCCAAGAGCAAAGGGGAGACATTCAGTACTTC. It translates to CASSQEQRGDIQYF. The chain joins TRBV4-1 to TRBJ2-4, with D perhaps TRBD1 or TRBD2 (5 bases each). The CDR3 is 14 amino acids. V lost 0 bases and J lost 8, with 11 bases in between. Per the germline V gene, CDR1 is MGHRA and CDR2 is YSYEKL.

V usage is TRBV7-3 and J usage is TRBJ1-1; 8 positions match TRBD1. The CDR3 consists of 14 residues. Germline V gene sequence: CDR1 SGHTA, CDR2 FQGTGA. J was trimmed by 3 bases and V by 6 bases; bases with no gene match: 6. The CDR3 coding sequence is TGTGCCAGCAGTTCGACAGGGGTTGACACTGAAGCTTTCTTT. As protein: CASSSTGVDTEAFF.